Each of the 7 T cell receptor beta chains below was sequenced from the same sample in a study of cytomegalovirus exposure and HLA in healthy donors. Both 60 Vbeta primers and 13 Jbeta primers went into the PCR. Sequencing used immunoSEQ multiplex PCR; TCRdb keeps in-frame clones, though not all of them. This sample has under 250,000 clones, with about 77% found just once. Material: PBMCs. The receptors were sampled from a boy younger than 18 in good health and CMV-seronegative.

The chain couples TRBV6-1 to TRBJ1-5, with unresolved D. From germline, CDR1 is MNHNS and CDR2 SASEGT. The CDR3 sequence is 13 residues long. The V end lost 0 bases, the J end lost 5 bases, and 5 bases lay between the germline ends. The DNA of the CDR3 is TGTGCCAGCAGTGAAGCGAGAGATCAGCCCCAGCATTTT. This gives the protein CASSEARDQPQHF.

The genes are TRBV6-4 and TRBJ1-6, with D possibly TRBD1 on 5 matching bases. Germline V lookup: CDR1 MRHNA, CDR2 SNTAGT. The CDR3 has 16 amino acids. V lost 8 bases to trimming and J lost 7 bases, with 21 bases between them. Here the CDR3 DNA reads TGTGCCAGCCGCAAGGACGGGGGGTGGTGGAATTCACCCCTCCACTTT. Translating gives CASRKDGGWWNSPLHF.

In this sample, this clone turned up once. One end of the junction fails to match germline, which may point to a read error. The V gene is TRBV7-9, the J gene TRBJ2-7; perhaps TRBD1 as D (5 bases). This CDR3 spans 14 amino acids. Germline CDR1 is SEHNR and CDR2 is FQNEAQ (reference sequence). CDR3 protein: CSSSLEGDSYEQYF. The CDR3 DNA is TGTTCCAGCAGCTTGGAAGGGGACTCCTACGAGCAGTACTTC.

This clone was found once. The V call is TRBV19, the J call TRBJ1-2, with D possibly being TRBD1 (6 bases). V lost 4 bases and J lost 6, with 18 bases in between. CDR3 length: 15 amino acids. The germline V gene has CDR1 LNHDA and CDR2 SQIVND (reference sequence). Here the CDR3 DNA reads TGTGCCAGTAGTACCCCGGGGAGGGGGATGGATGGCTACACCTTC. This translates into CASSTPGRGMDGYTF.

The chain combines TRBV19 with TRBJ1-2; 9 nucleotides align to TRBD1. Germline lookup yields CDR1 LNHDA and CDR2 SQIVND (reference sequence). The CDR3 extends over 16 amino acids. J gave up 4 bases and V 6 bases, and 12 bases lay outside the gene matches. The CDR3 DNA reads as TGTGCCAGTAGGAGCGTCCGGGACAGGGTATTCTATGGCTACACCTTC. Encoded protein: CASRSVRDRVFYGYTF.

The chain has TRBV7-9 and TRBJ2-7, with D hard to call. The CDR3 consists of 17 residues. Trimming removed 3 bases from V and 3 bases from J, with 21 bases in between. Germline CDR1 is SEHNR and CDR2 is FQNEAQ (reference sequence). Written as DNA, the CDR3 is TGTGCCAGCAGCTTTACTTATACGTCCGAGAGGAGCTACGAGCAGTACTTC. Protein sequence: CASSFTYTSERSYEQYF.

In this sample, this clone turned up a few times. The chain is built from TRBV6-5 and TRBJ2-7; 12 bases are a match to TRBD2. Germline V gives CDR1 MNHEY, CDR2 SVGAGI. The CDR3 covers 15 residues. V shed 6 bases and J 3 bases; nucleotides not matched to a gene: 6. Written as DNA, the CDR3 is TGTGCCAGCAGGTTGACTAGCGGGAGTTTCTACGAGCAGTACTTC. Its translation: CASRLTSGSFYEQYF.